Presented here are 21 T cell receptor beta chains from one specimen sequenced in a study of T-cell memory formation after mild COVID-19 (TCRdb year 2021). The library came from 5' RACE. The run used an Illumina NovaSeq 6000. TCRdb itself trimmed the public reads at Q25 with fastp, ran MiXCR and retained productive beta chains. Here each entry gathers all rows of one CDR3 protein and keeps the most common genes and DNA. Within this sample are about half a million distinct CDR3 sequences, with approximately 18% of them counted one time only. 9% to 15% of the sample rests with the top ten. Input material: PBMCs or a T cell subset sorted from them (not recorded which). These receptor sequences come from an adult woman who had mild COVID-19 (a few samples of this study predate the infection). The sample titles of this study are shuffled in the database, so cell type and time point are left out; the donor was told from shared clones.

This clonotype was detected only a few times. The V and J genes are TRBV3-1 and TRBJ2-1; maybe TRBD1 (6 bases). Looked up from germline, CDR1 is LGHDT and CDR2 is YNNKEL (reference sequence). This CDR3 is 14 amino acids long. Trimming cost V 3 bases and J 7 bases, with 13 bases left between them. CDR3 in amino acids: CASSQGAFLNEQFF. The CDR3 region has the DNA TGTGCCAGCAGCCAGGGGGCGTTTTTGAATGAGCAGTTCTTC.

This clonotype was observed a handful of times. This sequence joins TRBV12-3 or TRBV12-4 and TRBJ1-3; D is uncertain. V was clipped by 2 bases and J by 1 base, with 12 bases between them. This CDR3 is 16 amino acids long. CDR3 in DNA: TGTGCCAGCAGTTTATTGGGCCTGCGATCTGGAAACACCATATATTTT. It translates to CASSLLGLRSGNTIYF.

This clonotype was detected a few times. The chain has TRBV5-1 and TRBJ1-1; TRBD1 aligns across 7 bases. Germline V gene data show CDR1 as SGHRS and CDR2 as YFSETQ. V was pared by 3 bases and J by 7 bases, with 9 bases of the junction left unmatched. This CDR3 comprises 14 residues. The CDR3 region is CASSYPGQVDEAFF. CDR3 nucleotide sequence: TGCGCCAGCAGCTACCCAGGACAGGTTGATGAAGCTTTCTTT. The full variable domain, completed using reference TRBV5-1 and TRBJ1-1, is KAGVTQTPRYLIKTRGQQVTLSCSPISGHRSVSWYQQTPGQGLQFLFEYFSETQRNKGNFPGRFSGRQFSNSRSEMNVSTLELGDSALYLCASSYPGQVDEAFFGQGTRLTVV.

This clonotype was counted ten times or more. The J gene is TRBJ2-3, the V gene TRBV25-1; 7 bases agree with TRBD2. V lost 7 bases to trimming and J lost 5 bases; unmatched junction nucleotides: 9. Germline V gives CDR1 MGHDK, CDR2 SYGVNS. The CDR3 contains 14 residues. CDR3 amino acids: CASTGGLDIDTQYF. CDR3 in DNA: TGTGCCAGCACAGGTGGACTAGATATAGATACGCAGTATTTT.

The DNA of the CDR3 is TGTGCCAGCAGTTTAATGGGCGAGCATAGCAATCAGCCCCAGCATTTT. This encodes CASSLMGEHSNQPQHF. The chain carries TRBV12-3 or TRBV12-4 and TRBJ1-5, with no clear D. There are 16 residues in the CDR3. Trimming took off 2 bases at V and 0 bases at J, with 11 bases between the two ends.

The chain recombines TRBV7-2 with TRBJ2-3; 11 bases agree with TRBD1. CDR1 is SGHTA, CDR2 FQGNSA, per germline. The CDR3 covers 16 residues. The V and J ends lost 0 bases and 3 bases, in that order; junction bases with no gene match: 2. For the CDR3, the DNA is TGTGCCAGCAGCTTAGCAGGGACAGGGGGAACAGATACGCAGTATTTT. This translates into CASSLAGTGGTDTQYF.

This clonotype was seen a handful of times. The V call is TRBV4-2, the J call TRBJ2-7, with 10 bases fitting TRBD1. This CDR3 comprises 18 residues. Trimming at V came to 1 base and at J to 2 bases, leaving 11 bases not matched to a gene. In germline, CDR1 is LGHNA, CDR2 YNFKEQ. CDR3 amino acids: CASSQVFSGTGVPYEQYF. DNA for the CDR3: TGTGCCAGCAGCCAAGTATTCTCTGGGACAGGGGTGCCCTACGAGCAGTACTTC.

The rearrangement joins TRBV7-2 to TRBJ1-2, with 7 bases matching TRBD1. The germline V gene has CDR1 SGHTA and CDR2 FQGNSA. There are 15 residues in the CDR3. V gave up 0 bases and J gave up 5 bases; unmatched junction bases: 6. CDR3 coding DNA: TGTGCCAGCAGCTTAGCCGGGACAGAGTGGTATGGCTACACCTTC. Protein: CASSLAGTEWYGYTF.

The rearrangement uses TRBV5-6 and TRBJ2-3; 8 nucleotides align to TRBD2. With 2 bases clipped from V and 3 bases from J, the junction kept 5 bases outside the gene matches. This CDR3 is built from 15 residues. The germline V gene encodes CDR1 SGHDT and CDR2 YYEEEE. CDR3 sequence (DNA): TGTGCCAGCAGCTTTCTCCGGGGGGGGACAGATACGCAGTATTTT. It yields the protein CASSFLRGGTDTQYF.

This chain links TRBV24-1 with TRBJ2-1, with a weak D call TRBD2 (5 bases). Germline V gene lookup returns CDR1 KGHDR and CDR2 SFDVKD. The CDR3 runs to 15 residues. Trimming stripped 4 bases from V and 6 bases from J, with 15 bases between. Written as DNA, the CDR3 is TGTGCCACCAGTGACTACCAAACGGGGAGCAATGAGCAGTTCTTC. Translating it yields CATSDYQTGSNEQFF.

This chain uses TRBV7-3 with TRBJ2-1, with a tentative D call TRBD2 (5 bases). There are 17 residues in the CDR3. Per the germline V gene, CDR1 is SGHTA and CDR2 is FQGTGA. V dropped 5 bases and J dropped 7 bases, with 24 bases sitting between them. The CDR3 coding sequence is TGTGCCAGCAGCCTGTCCCCATTGGGCTTCTCGGGGAATGAGCAGTTCTTC. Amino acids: CASSLSPLGFSGNEQFF.

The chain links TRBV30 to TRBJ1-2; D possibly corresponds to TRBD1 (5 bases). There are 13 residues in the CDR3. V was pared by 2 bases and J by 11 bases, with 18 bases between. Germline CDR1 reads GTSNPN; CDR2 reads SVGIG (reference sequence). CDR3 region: CAWSPEGAGRYTF. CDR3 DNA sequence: TGTGCCTGGAGTCCCGAGGGCGCAGGGAGGTACACCTTC. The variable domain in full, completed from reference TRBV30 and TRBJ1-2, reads SQTIHQWPATLVQPVGSPLSLECTVEGTSNPNLYWYRQAAGRGLQLLFYSVGIGQISSEVPQNLSASRPQDRQFILSSKKLLLSDSGFYLCAWSPEGAGRYTFGSGTRLTVV.

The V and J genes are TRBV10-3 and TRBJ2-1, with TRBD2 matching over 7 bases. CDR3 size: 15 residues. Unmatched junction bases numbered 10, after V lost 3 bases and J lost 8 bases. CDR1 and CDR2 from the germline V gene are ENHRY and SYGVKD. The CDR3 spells CAISDGGSRLDEQFF. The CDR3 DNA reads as TGTGCCATCAGTGACGGCGGGAGTAGACTGGATGAGCAGTTCTTC.

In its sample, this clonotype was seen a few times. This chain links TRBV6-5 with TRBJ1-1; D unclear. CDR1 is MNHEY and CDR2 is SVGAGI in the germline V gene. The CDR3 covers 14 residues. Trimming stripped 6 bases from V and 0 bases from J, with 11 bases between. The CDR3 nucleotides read TGTGCCAGCAGAGGCCTAGGGTTGAACACTGAAGCTTTCTTT. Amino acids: CASRGLGLNTEAFF.

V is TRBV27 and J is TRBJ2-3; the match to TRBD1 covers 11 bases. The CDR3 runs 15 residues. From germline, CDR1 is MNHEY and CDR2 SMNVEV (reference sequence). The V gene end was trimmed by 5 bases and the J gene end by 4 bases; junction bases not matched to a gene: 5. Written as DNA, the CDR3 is TGTGCCAGCAGTACCGGGACAGGGGGACCAGATACGCAGTATTTT. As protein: CASSTGTGGPDTQYF.

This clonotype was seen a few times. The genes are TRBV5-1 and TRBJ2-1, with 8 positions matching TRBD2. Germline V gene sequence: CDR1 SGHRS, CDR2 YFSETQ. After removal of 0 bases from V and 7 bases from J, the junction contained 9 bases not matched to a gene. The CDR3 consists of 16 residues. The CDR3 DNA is TGCGCCAGCAGCTTGGCCGGGAGGGAGTCTGCGAATGAGCAGTTCTTC. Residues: CASSLAGRESANEQFF.

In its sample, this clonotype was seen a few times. CDR3 sequence (DNA): TGTGCCAGCAAACCCCGGGACTACCGTCAAGAGACCCAGTACTTC. Protein sequence: CASKPRDYRQETQYF. The V gene is TRBV6-2 or TRBV6-3, the J gene TRBJ2-5; 7 bases are shared with TRBD2. This CDR3 spans 15 amino acids. Germline lookup yields CDR1 MNHEY and CDR2 SVGEGT. Trimming cost V 7 bases and J 2 bases; bases outside gene matches: 10.

CDR3 bases: TGTGCCAGCAGTGGCGGGACAGGGGTAACTGAAGCTTTCTTT. Protein: CASSGGTGVTEAFF. This chain links TRBV6-5 with TRBJ1-1; 10 bases agree with TRBD1. The CDR3 is made up of 14 amino acids. Germline CDR1 is MNHEY and CDR2 is SVGAGI. Trimming took 5 bases from V and 5 from J; bases not matched to a gene: 5.

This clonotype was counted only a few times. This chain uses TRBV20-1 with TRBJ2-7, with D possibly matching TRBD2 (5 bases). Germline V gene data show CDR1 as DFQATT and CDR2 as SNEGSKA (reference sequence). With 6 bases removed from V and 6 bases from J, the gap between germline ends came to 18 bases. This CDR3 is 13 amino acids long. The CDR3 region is CSAPGRVGGEQYF. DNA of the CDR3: TGCAGTGCCCCTGGACGGGTCGGAGGCGAGCAGTACTTC.

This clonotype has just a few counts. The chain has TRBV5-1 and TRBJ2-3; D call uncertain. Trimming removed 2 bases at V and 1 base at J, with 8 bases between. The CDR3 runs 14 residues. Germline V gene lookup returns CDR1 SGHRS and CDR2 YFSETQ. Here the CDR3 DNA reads TGCGCCAGCAGCTTACGCTCCGGCACAGATACGCAGTATTTT. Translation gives CASSLRSGTDTQYF.

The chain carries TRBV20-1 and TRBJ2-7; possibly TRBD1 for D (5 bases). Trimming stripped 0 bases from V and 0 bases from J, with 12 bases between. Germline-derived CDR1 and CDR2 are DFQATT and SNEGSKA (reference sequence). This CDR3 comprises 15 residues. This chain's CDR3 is CSARESRTYSYEQYF. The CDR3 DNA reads TGCAGTGCTAGAGAAAGCAGGACATACTCCTACGAGCAGTACTTC.